The T cell receptor (beta chain) under discussion was sequenced for a study of Ad26.COV2.S vaccination and SARS-CoV-2 variants. Study-level points and caveats: Total T cell responses, in the TCR breadth and depth analyses, may have been underestimated.

This clone was counted a single time. Its specificity is unknown. The repertoire was sequenced with immunoSEQ multiplex PCR; TCRdb's copy has only in-frame clones and lacks some. This sample has about 480,000 clones, with around nine tenths found just once. Treatment denoted: roughly 19 received Ad26.COV2.S at low or high dose, single or two shots; 5 received placebo; per-sample allocation not given. Specimens were obtained on day 63 following the first vaccine or placebo injection. This clonotype was obtained from a person aged 18-65 years who received the Ad26.COV2.S COVID-19 vaccine or a placebo. Material: peripheral blood, obtained in a trial of Ad26.COV2.S vaccine versus placebo.

CDR3 loop: CASTGFGGQPQHF. CDR3 nucleotide sequence: TGTGCCAGTACAGGGTTTGGAGGCCAGCCCCAGCATTTT. The chain is built from TRBV19 and TRBJ1-5; D is possibly TRBD1 (5 bases). The germline CDR1 and CDR2 sequences are LNHDA and SQIVND (reference sequence). V was clipped by 7 bases and J by 7 bases, with 14 bases between them. The CDR3 length is 13 residues.